The sequence of this TCR beta chain was determined in a study of blood T cell repertoires in COVID-19. Study as a whole: The origin of the acute and convalescent COVID-19 samples was the United States, Italy and Spain. In each case, the material was cDNA or gDNA derived from T cells, B-cell-depleted T cells, or PBMCs.

There are a few counts of this clone. As handled by the study authors: Reference gene primer amplification yielded estimated nucleated cell counts. The repertoire was sequenced with immunoSEQ multiplex PCR; TCRdb's copy has only in-frame clones and lacks some. V, J and clone size are those of that table, while D and trimming were read from the DNA. The sample yields hundreds of thousands of clones, around 84% seen once. The length of the CDR3 is 15 residues. Germline V CDR1 and CDR2: LNHDA, SQIVND (reference sequence). With 3 bases removed from V and 2 bases from J, the gap between germline ends came to 11 bases.

This chain uses TRBV19 with TRBJ1-5, with a weak D call TRBD1 (5 bases). Sequencing was done on a sample of peripheral blood. This TCR came from a woman of 80 years or more with active or convalescent COVID-19. In DNA, the CDR3 is TGTGCCAGTAGTATCTCCAGGGTGGGCAATCAGCCCCAGCATTTT. It is translated as CASSISRVGNQPQHF.